A selection of T cell receptor beta chains follows, all from one sample in a study of T cells after somatic rescue of genetic block. Sequenced by immunoSEQ multiplex PCR; TCRdb stores in-frame clones only, minus some. This table has around 70,000 clones, approximately 90% appearing once. Sequenced: peripheral blood mononuclear cells (PBMCs). The receptors originated from a man in his forties. CDR3s leave out the opening cysteine and the closing phenylalanine or tryptophan.

V | CDR3
TRBV18 | ASSRGQGSLDEQF
TRBV30 | AWSVRGTQPQH
TRBV5-5 | ASSLMGQGDGGPQH
TRBV5-3 | ARSLPRAASGYT
TRBV4-1 | ASSLTNANPIYEQY
TRBV9 | ASSVGADYEQY
TRBV6-1 | ASSEGTGHQPQH
TRBV9 | ASSVDDGTGENYEQY
TRBV19 | ASRYDTEAF
TRBV12-5 | ASGLVIRGGYGYT
TRBV6-6 | ASSVQAGYGYT
TRBV7-8 | ASSLPLYIRQGGGYT
TRBV28 | AISPGRFMAGELF
TRBV19 | ASRNDRKPNSPLH
TRBV28 | ATYWRDNTGELF
TRBV19 | ASTPRGVSANTGELF
TRBV7-2 | ASRQDRASGNTIY
TRBV10-2 | ASSQDRGFYEQY
TRBV5-6 | ASKETGLPEAF